These 2 T cell receptor beta chains were sequenced from one sample in a study of cytomegalovirus exposure and HLA in healthy donors. With 60 Vbeta and 13 Jbeta primers, the PCR was carried out. The assay was immunoSEQ multiplex PCR, and TCRdb's table has in-frame clones only and misses some. The table records 100,000 to 150,000 clones, about 84% of them present only once. Sequencing was performed on PBMCs. These receptors all stem from a man in his forties or fifties in good health and CMV-seronegative.

This clone was detected once. The DNA for the CDR3 is TGTGCCAGCAGCTTAGGTGGGACAGGGTCGGGTAAAGGCGAGCAGTACTTC. The encoded protein is CASSLGGTGSGKGEQYF. The chain links TRBV7-9 to TRBJ2-7, with 9 nucleotides matching TRBD1. V lost 1 base and J lost 6; bases outside the gene matches: 13. Germline CDR1 reads SEHNR; CDR2 reads FQNEAQ (reference sequence). CDR3 length equals 17 residues.

The J gene is TRBJ2-7, the V gene TRBV7-9, with TRBD2 as a possible D gene (6 bases). The CDR3 covers 15 residues. Germline lookup yields CDR1 SEHNR and CDR2 FQNEAQ (reference sequence). Trimming stripped 5 bases from V and 2 bases from J, with 16 bases between. The CDR3 nucleotides are TGTGCCAGCAGCACGGCGGGGATTAGGGCCTACGAGCAGTACTTC. The encoded protein is CASSTAGIRAYEQYF.